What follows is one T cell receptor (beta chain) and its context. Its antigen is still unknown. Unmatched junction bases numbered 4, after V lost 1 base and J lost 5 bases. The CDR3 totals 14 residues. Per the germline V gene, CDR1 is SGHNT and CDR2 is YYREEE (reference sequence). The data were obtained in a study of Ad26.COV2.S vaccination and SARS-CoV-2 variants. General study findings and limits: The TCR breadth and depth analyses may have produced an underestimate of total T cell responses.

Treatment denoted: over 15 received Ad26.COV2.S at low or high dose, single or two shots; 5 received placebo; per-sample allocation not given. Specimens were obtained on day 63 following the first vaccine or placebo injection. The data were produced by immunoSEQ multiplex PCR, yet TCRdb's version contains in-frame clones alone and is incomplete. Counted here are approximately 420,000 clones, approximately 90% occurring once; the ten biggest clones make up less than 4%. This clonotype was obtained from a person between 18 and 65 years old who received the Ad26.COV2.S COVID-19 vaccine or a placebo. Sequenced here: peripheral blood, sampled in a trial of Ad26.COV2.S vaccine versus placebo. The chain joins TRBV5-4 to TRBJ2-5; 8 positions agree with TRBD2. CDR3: CASSLLSGGETQYF. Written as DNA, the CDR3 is TGTGCCAGCAGCTTGCTGAGCGGGGGCGAGACCCAGTACTTC.